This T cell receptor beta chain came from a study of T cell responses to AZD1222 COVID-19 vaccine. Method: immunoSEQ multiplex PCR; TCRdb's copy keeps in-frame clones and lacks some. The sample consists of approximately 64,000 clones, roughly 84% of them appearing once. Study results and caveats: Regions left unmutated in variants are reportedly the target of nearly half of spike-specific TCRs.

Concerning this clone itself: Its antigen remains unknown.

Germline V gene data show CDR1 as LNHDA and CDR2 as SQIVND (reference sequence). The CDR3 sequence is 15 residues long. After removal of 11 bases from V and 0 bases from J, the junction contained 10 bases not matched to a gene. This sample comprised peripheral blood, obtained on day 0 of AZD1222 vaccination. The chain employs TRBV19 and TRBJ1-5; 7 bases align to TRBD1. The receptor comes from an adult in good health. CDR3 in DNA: TGTGCCGTGCAGAGGGACAGTTATAGCAATCAGCCCCAGCATTTT. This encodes CAVQRDSYSNQPQHF.